These T cell receptor beta chains were read from a single sample in a study of response to subunit inactivated influenza vaccine. TCRdb analysed the RT-PCR reads with MiXCR anew, one entry per CDR3 protein. Found here are about 540,000 distinct CDR3 sequences, around 25% of them singletons; the top ten hold around 2.8%. The data also belong to a second study, concerning T cells expressing NK-cell markers.

Sample: CD4+ T cells sorted from PBMCs, taken about 12 days after vaccination. The source of these receptors is a man aged 45-65 years who received an inactivated influenza vaccine. CDR3s include the opening cysteine and the closing phenylalanine or tryptophan. D genes are given only for firm matches. Expanded clones get a size class; other rows say once, few or many, or leave the size out.

v_gene	d_gene	j_gene	abundance	CDR3nt	CDR3aa
TRBV18	TRBD1	TRBJ2-7	-	TGTGCCAGCTCACAGCGACAGGGGGCGTTCTCCGAGCAGTACTTC	CASSQRQGAFSEQYF
TRBV9	TRBD1	TRBJ2-7	few	TGTGCCAGCAGCGCCTACGCCGGGACAGGGAACCACGAGCAGTACTTC	CASSAYAGTGNHEQYF
TRBV18	TRBD1	TRBJ2-3	-	TGTGCCAGCGGCATACAGGGGGCACGAAATACGCAGTATTTT	CASGIQGARNTQYF
TRBV12-3/TRBV12-4	TRBD1	TRBJ2-5	many	TGTGCCAGCAGGGGAATAGGCGACAGGGAGAATGAAGAGACCCAGTACTTC	CASRGIGDRENEETQYF
TRBV7-8	TRBD2	TRBJ2-3	few	TGTGCCAGCAGCTTACATTCTAGCGGGAGGACCGATACGCAGTATTTT	CASSLHSSGRTDTQYF
TRBV11-2	-	TRBJ2-1	-	TGTGCCAGCAGCTTAGAAAGGCAAACGCAGTTCTTC	CASSLERQTQFF
TRBV7-2	-	TRBJ1-5	few	TGTGCCAGCAGCTTAGCGCTTTTCGGTTTTGGCAATCAGCCCCAGCATTTT	CASSLALFGFGNQPQHF
TRBV29-1	-	TRBJ2-1	-	TGCAGCGTTGAAGCGAGTAGATTCTACAATGAGCAGTTCTTC	CSVEASRFYNEQFF
TRBV9	-	TRBJ2-1	-	TGTGCCAGCAGCGCCCACTCTTACAATGAGCAGTTCTTC	CASSAHSYNEQFF
TRBV12-3/TRBV12-4	-	TRBJ2-7	few	TGTGCCAGCAGTTTAGAACAGGGCACCTACGAGCAGTACTTC	CASSLEQGTYEQYF
TRBV7-2	-	TRBJ1-2	-	TGTGCCAGCAGCCCCATCGGCCTGGGGGCAGCCTTC	CASSPIGLGAAF
TRBV28	-	TRBJ1-6	-	TGTGCCAGCAGTTTGAAAGGGGCTGGTAATTCACCCCTCCACTTT	CASSLKGAGNSPLHF
TRBV18	-	TRBJ2-1	-	TGTGCCAGCTCACCACCGAACAGGGTAGAGGATGAGCAGTTCTTC	CASSPPNRVEDEQFF
TRBV5-1	-	TRBJ2-5	few	TGCGCCAGCAGCTTGGGTATAGGGACGGAGACCCAGTACTTC	CASSLGIGTETQYF
TRBV11-2	-	TRBJ1-2	many	TGTGCCAGCAGCTCCACAGCTAACTATGGCTACACCTTC	CASSSTANYGYTF
TRBV6-1	TRBD2	TRBJ2-5	-	TGTGCCAGCACCGCCGGGACGGGAGGGACCCAGTACTTC	CASTAGTGGTQYF